The TCR beta chain under discussion was sequenced for a study of blood T cell repertoires in COVID-19. In the study's own analysis: Estimated nucleated cell counts came from reference gene primer amplification. Here immunoSEQ multiplex PCR was the method, and the copy in TCRdb shows in-frame clones only, minus some. V and J calls plus clone size are reproduced from that table; the DNA served to infer D and trimming. The table has 310,000 or so clones, 86% seen once; the top ten hold under 2%. This clone was seen just once. The trim removed 4 bases at V and 7 bases at J, leaving 7 bases unmatched. CDR1 SGHTA and CDR2 FQGNSA come from the germline V gene. The CDR3 consists of 16 residues.

The rearrangement uses TRBV7-2 and TRBJ2-3, with 14 positions matching TRBD2. Sequencing used peripheral blood. The sequence was collected from a woman in her 50s with acute or convalescent COVID-19. The chain's CDR3 is CASSWTSGRSWNTQYF. CDR3 sequence (DNA): TGTGCCAGCAGCTGGACTAGCGGGAGGTCTTGGAATACGCAGTATTTT.